This T cell receptor (beta chain) is from a study of blood T cell repertoires in COVID-19. Study background: Samples taken during acute and convalescent COVID-19 were collected in the United States, Italy and Spain. In each case, the material was cDNA or gDNA derived from T cells, B-cell-depleted T cells, or PBMCs.

As originally analysed: Researchers report that nucleated cell counts were estimated from reference gene primer amplification. Sequenced by immunoSEQ multiplex PCR; TCRdb stores in-frame clones only, minus some. For V, J and clone size, that table is used; D and trimming come from the DNA. The sample lists some 120,000 clones; 60% to 80% were seen once. The germline V gene has CDR1 KGHSY and CDR2 FQNENV. Trimming at V came to 0 bases and at J to 13 bases, leaving 7 bases not matched to a gene. The CDR3 length is 15 residues. This rearrangement joins TRBV16 to TRBJ2-1; 12 bases are shared with TRBD2. Sequenced: peripheral blood. This receptor was identified in a man aged 55-75 years with acute or convalescent COVID-19. The CDR3 sequence: CASSQSGLAGGTQFF. The DNA for the CDR3 is TGTGCCAGCAGCCAATCTGGTCTAGCGGGAGGGACACAGTTCTTC.